Below, one T cell receptor (beta chain) is given with its context. What it binds is not known. The entry originates in a study of T cell responses to AZD1222 COVID-19 vaccine. As for the study in general: Second-dose recipients at about 4 or about 12 weeks were treated as one pooled group.

General study results and limits: Among the donors, most were white British and more were female, and clonal diversity was possibly underestimated. The study found Spike-specific TCR breadth and depth rose after two AZD1222 doses. Of the AZD1222 recipients, only 5 or 6 were seropositive at baseline.

Trimming took off 2 bases at V and 0 bases at J, with 15 bases between the two ends. The CDR3 runs to 17 residues. Germline CDR1 SGHRS, CDR2 YFSETQ. Assay: immunoSEQ multiplex PCR; the TCRdb copy retains only in-frame clones and omits some. The table has 95,000 to 150,000 clones, roughly nine tenths seen once. The sequence was obtained from an adult in good health. Sequenced here: peripheral blood, sampled on day 0 of AZD1222 vaccination. The chain is built from TRBV5-1 and TRBJ2-4; D gene unclear. CDR3 amino acids: CASSFWVGAQAKNIQYF. The DNA of the CDR3 is TGCGCCAGCAGCTTTTGGGTAGGCGCCCAAGCCAAAAACATTCAGTACTTC.